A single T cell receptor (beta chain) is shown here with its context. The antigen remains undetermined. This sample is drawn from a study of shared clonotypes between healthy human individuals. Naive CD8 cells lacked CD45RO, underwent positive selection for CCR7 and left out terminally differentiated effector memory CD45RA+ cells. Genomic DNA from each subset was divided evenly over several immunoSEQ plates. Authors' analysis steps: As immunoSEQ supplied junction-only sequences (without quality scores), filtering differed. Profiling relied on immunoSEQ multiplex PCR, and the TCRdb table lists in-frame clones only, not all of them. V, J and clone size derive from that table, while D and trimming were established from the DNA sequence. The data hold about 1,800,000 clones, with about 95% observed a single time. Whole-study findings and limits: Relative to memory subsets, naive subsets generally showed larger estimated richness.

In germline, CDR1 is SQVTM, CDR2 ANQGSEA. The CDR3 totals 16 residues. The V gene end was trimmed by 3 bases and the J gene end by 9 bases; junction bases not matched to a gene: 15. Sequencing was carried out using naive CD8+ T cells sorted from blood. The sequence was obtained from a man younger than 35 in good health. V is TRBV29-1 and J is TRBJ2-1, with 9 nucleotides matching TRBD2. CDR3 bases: TGCAGCGTTGAGGGGCTAGGGCGGGAGGGCCACGGTGAGCAGTTCTTC. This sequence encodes CSVEGLGREGHGEQFF.